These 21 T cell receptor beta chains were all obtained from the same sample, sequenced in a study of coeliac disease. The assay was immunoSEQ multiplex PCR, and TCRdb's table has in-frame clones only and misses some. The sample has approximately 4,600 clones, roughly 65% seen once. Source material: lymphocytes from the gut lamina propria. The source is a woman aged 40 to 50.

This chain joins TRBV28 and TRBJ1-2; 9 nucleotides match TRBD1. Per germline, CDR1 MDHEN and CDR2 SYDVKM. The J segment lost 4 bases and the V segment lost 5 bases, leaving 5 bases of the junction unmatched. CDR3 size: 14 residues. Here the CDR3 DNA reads TGTGCCAGCAGTCGACAGGGGGTAATCTATGGCTACACCTTC. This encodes CASSRQGVIYGYTF.

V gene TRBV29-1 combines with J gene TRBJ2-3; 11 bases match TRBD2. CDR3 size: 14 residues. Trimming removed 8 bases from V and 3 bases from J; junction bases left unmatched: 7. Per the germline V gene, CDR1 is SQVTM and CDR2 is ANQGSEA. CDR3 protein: CSFRLAGKTDTQYF. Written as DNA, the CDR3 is TGCAGCTTCCGACTAGCGGGAAAAACAGATACGCAGTATTTT.

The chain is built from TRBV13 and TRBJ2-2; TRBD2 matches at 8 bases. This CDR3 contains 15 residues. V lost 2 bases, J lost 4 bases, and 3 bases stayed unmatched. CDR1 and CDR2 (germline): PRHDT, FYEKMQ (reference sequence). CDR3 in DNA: TGTGCCAGCAGCTTAAACAGCGGGAGCACCGGGGAGCTGTTTTTT. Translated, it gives CASSLNSGSTGELFF.

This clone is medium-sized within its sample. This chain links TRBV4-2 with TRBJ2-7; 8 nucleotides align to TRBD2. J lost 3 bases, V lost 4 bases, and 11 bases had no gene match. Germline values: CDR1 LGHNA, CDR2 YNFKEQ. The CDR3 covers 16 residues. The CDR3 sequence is CASSRDGSGSIYEQYF. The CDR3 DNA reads TGTGCCAGCAGCCGAGATGGAAGCGGGAGTATCTACGAGCAGTACTTC.

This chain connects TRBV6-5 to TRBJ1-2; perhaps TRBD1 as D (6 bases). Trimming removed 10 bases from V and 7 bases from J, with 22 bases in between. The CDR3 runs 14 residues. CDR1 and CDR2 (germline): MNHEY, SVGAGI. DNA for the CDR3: TGTGCCATATCAAGCGGGACTCTAGGGGGTGGCTACACCTTC. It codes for CAISSGTLGGGYTF.

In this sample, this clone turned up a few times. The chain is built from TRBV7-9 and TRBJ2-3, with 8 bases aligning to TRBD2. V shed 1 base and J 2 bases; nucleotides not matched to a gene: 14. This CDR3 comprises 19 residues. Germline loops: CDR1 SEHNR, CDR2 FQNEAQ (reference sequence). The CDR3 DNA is TGTGCCAGCAGCTTAGGGGCGGGACTAGGCCACCTCTACACAGATACGCAGTATTTT. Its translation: CASSLGAGLGHLYTDTQYF.

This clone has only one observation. CDR3 sequence (DNA): TGTGCCAGCAGTGAGACGGGGGGGGTTGGAAACATTCAGTACTTC. It is translated as CASSETGGVGNIQYF. V is TRBV2 and J is TRBJ2-4; TRBD2 agrees at 8 bases. This CDR3 spans 15 amino acids. After removal of 3 bases from V and 6 bases from J, the junction contained 7 bases not matched to a gene. Per germline, CDR1 SNHLY and CDR2 FYNNEI.

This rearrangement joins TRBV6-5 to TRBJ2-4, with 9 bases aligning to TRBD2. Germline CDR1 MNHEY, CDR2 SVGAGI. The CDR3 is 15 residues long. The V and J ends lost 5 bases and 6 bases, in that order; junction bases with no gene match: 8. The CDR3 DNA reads TGTGCCAGCAGTCCCGTAGCGGGAGAGGGAAACATTCAGTACTTC. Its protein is CASSPVAGEGNIQYF.

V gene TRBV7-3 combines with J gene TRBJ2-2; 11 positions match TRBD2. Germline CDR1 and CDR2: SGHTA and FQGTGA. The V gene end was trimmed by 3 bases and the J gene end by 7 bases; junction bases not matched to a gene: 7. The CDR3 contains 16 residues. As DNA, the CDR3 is TGTGCCAGCAGCTTCTTAGCGGGAGGGGTTCGCGGGGAGCTGTTTTTT. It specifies CASSFLAGGVRGELFF.

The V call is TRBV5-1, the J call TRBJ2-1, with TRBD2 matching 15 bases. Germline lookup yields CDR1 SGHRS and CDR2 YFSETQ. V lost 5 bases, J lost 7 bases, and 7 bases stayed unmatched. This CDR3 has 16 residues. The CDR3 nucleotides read TGCGCCAGCAGGGATGCCGGGACTAGCGGGAGGAATGAGCAGTTCTTC. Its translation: CASRDAGTSGRNEQFF. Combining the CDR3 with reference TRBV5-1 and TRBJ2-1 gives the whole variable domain KAGVTQTPRYLIKTRGQQVTLSCSPISGHRSVSWYQQTPGQGLQFLFEYFSETQRNKGNFPGRFSGRQFSNSRSEMNVSTLELGDSALYLCASRDAGTSGRNEQFFGPGTRLTVL.

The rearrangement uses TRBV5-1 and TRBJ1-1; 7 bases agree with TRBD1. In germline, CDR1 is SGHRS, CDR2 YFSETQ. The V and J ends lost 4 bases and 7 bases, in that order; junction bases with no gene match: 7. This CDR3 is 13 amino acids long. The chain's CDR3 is CASSLQGGVEAFF. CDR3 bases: TGCGCCAGCAGCCTTCAGGGGGGTGTTGAAGCTTTCTTT.

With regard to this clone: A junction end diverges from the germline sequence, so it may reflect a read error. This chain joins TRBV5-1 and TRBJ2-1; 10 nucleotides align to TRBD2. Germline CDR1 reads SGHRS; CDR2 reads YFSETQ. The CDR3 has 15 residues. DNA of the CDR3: TGCGCCAGCAGCTTGGAGCTAGCGGGAGTCAATGAGCAGCTCTTC. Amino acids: CASSLELAGVNEQLF. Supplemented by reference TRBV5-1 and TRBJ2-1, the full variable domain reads KAGVTQTPRYLIKTRGQQVTLSCSPISGHRSVSWYQQTPGQGLQFLFEYFSETQRNKGNFPGRFSGRQFSNSRSEMNVSTLELGDSALYLCASSLELAGVNEQLFGPGTRLTVL.

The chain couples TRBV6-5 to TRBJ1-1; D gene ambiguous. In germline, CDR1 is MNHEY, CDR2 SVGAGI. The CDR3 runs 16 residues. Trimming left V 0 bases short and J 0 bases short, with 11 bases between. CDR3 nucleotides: TGTGCCAGCAGTTACTCGAACAGTTTCATGAACACTGAAGCTTTCTTT. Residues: CASSYSNSFMNTEAFF.

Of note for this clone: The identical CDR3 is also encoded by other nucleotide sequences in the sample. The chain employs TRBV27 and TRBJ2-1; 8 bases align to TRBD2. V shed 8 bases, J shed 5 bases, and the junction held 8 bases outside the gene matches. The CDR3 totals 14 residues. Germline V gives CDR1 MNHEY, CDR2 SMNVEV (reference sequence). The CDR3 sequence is CASRRGGVNNEQFF. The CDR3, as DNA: TGTGCCAGCCGTCGGGGGGGGGTCAACAATGAGCAGTTCTTC.

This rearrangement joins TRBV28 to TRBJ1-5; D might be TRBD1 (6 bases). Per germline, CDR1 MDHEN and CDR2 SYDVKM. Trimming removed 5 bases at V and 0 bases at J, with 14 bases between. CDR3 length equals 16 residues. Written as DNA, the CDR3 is TGTGCCAGCAGTCCGCCCCGGGACATTAGCAATCAGCCCCAGCATTTT. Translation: CASSPPRDISNQPQHF.

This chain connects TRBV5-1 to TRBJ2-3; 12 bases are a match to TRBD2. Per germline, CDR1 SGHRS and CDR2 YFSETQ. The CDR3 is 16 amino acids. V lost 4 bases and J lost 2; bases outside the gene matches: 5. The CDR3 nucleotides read TGCGCCAGCAGCGCTACTAGCGGGAGGCCCACAGATACGCAGTATTTT. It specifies CASSATSGRPTDTQYF.

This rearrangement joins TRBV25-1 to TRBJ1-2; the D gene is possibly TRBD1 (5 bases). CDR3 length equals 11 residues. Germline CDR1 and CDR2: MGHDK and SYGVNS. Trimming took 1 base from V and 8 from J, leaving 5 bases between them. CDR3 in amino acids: CASSESGGYTF. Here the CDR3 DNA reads TGTGCCAGCAGTGAATCAGGGGGCTACACCTTC.

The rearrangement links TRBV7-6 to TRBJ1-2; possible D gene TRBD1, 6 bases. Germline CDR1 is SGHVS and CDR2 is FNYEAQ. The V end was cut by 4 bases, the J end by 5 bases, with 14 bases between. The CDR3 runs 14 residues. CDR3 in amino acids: CASSSYAGAYGYTF. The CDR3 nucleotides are TGTGCCAGCAGCTCATATGCAGGGGCTTATGGCTACACCTTC.

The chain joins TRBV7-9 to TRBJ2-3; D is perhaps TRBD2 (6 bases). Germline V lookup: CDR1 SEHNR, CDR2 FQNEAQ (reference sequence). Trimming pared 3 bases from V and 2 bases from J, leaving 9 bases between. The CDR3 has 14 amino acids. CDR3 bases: TGTGCCAGCAGCTTGGGCGGGGACACAGATACGCAGTATTTT. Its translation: CASSLGGDTDTQYF. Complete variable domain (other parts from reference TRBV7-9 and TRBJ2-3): DTGVSQNPRHKITKRGQNVTFRCDPISEHNRLYWYRQTLGQGPEFLTYFQNEAQLEKSRLLSDRFSAERPKGSFSTLEIQRTEQGDSAMYLCASSLGGDTDTQYFGPGTRLTVL.

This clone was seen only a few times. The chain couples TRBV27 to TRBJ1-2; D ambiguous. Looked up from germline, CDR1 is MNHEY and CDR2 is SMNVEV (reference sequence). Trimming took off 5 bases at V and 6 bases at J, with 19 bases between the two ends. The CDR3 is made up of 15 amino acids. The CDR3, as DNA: TGTGCCAGCAGTCTAAGCGGTGCTTTCCGTAATGGCTACACCTTC. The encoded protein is CASSLSGAFRNGYTF.

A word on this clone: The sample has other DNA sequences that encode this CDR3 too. The CDR3 sequence is CASSLQGYNEQFF. CDR3 sequence (DNA): TGTGCCAGCAGCTTACAGGGGTACAATGAGCAGTTCTTC. This sequence joins TRBV7-2 and TRBJ2-1, with TRBD1 as a possible D gene (6 bases). This CDR3 comprises 13 residues. Germline CDR1 SGHTA, CDR2 FQGNSA. Trimming shortened V by 2 bases and J by 4 bases, and 6 bases separated the two germline ends. Together with reference TRBV7-2 and TRBJ2-1, the CDR3 gives the full variable domain: GAGVSQSPSNKVTEKGKDVELRCDPISGHTALYWYRQSLGQGLEFLIYFQGNSAPDKSGLPSDRFSAERTGGSVSTLTIQRTQQEDSAVYLCASSLQGYNEQFFGPGTRLTVL.